This T cell receptor (beta chain) appears in the sequencing data of a study of OX40 agonist ivuxolimab in advanced cancers. Looked up from germline, CDR1 is MGHRA and CDR2 is YSYEKL. The CDR3 has 17 residues. Trimming removed 0 bases from V and 6 bases from J, with 17 bases in between. The data were produced by immunoSEQ multiplex PCR, yet TCRdb's version contains in-frame clones alone and is incomplete. The sample includes 70,000 or so clones, 75% to 90% of them seen just once. This receptor was taken from an adult with an advanced solid tumor such as melanoma, head and neck, liver or kidney cancer. Sequenced here: CD4+ or CD8+ T cells sorted from blood, sampled in a trial of the OX40 agonist ivuxolimab. The chain employs TRBV4-1 and TRBJ2-2; D unresolved. In nucleotides, the CDR3 is TGCGCCAGCAGCCAAGACCCGGTTAGGTCGTTACCCGGGGAGCTGTTTTTT. It yields the protein CASSQDPVRSLPGELFF.